This TCR beta chain was identified in a study of T cells in Graves' hyperthyroidism and ophthalmopathy. RNA transcripts gave rise to amplified TCR beta CDR3 regions. A set of HTBI primers served as the primers for a first-round RT-PCR of the TCR CDR3. TCRdb itself ran the multiplex PCR reads through MiXCR, one entry per CDR3 protein. In the table there are about 360,000 distinct CDR3 sequences, roughly an eighth of which are singletons. Trimming shortened V by 6 bases and J by 7 bases, and 15 bases separated the two germline ends. Germline CDR1 reads MNHEY; CDR2 reads SMNVEV (reference sequence). This CDR3 region has 13 residues. This clonotype was counted at least ten times.

This receptor was identified in a woman aged 18 to 35 with Graves' hyperthyroidism. What was sequenced was blood. The chain uses TRBV27 and TRBJ1-1, with D perhaps TRBD1 (5 bases). The CDR3 loop reads CASRPGFMGEAFF. The CDR3 coding sequence is TGTGCCAGCAGGCCAGGGTTTATGGGTGAAGCTTTCTTT.